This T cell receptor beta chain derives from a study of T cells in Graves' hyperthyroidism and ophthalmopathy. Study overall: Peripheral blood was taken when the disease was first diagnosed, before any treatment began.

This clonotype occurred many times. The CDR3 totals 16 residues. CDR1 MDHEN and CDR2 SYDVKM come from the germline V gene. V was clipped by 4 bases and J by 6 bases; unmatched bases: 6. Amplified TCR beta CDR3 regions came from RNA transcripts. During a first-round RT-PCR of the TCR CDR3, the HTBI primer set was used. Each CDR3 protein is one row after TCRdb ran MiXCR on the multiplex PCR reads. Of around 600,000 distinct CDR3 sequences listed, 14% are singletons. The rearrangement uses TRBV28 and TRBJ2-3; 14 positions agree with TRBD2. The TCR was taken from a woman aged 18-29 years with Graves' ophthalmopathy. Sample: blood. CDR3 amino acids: CASSSGLAGGGDTQYF. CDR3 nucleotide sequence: TGTGCCAGCAGTTCAGGACTAGCGGGAGGAGGGGATACGCAGTATTTT.